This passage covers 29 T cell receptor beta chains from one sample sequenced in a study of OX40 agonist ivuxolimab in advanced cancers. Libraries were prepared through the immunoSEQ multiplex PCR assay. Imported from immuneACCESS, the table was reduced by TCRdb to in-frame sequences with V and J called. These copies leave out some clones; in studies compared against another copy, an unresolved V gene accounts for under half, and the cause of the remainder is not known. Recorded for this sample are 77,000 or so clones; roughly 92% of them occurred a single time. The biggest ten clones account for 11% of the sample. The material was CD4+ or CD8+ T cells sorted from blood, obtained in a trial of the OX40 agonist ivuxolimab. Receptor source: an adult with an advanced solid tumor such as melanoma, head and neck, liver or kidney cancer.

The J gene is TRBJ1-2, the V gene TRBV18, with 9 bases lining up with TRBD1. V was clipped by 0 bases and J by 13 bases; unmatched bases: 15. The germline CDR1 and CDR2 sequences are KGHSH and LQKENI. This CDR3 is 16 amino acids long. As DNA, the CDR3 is TGTGCCAGCTCACCACCCCGGGACAGGGTACTCACGGGGTGCACCTTC. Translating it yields CASSPPRDRVLTGCTF.

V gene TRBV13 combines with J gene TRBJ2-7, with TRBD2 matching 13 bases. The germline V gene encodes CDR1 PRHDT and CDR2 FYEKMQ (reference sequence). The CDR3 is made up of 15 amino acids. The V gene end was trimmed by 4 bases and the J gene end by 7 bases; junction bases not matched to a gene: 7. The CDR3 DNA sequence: TGTGCCAGCAGCTCCACGGGACTAGCGGGGTTTGAGCAGTACTTC. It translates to CASSSTGLAGFEQYF.

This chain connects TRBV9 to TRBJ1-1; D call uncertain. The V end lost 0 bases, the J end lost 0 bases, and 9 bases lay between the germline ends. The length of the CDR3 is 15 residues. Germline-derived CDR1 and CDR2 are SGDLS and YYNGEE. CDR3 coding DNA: TGTGCCAGCAGCGTAGGAGGACGGATGAACACTGAAGCTTTCTTT. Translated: CASSVGGRMNTEAFF. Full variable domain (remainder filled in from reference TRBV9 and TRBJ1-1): DSGVTQTPKHLITATGQRVTLRCSPRSGDLSVYWYQQSLDQGLQFLIQYYNGEERAKGNILERFSAQQFPDLHSELNLSSLELGDSALYFCASSVGGRMNTEAFFGQGTRLTVV.

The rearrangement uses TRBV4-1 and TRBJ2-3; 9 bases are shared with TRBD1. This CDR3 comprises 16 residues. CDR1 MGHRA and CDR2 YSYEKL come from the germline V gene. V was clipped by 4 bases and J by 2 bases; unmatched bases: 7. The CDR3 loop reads CASSRTGTGTTDTQYF. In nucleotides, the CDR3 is TGCGCCAGCAGCCGCACCGGGACAGGGACCACAGATACGCAGTATTTT.

The CDR3, as DNA: TGTGCCAGCTCACCGGACAGAGAAACCTACGAGCAGTACTTC. This translates into CASSPDRETYEQYF. The chain uses TRBV18 and TRBJ2-7, with D possibly TRBD1 on 6 matching bases. CDR1 is KGHSH and CDR2 is LQKENI in the germline V gene. V was shortened by 3 bases and J by 2 bases, with 11 bases between the two germline ends. The CDR3 consists of 14 residues.

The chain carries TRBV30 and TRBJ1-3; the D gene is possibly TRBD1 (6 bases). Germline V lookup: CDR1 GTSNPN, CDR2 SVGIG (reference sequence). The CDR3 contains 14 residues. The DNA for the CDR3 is TGTGCTTACTTACCCGAGGGGGCTGGAAACACCATATATTTT. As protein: CAYLPEGAGNTIYF.

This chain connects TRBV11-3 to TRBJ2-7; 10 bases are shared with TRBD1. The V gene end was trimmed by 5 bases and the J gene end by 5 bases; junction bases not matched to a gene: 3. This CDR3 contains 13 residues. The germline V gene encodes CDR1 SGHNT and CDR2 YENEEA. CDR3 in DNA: TGTGCCAGCAGCCCAGACAGGGGGCACGAGCAGTACTTC. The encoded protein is CASSPDRGHEQYF.

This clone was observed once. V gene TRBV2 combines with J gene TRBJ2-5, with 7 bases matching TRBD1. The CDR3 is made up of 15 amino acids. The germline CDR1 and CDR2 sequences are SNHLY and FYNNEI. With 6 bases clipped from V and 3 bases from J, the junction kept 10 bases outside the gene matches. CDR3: CASSEQTGTEETQYF. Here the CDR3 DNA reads TGTGCCAGCAGCGAACAGACAGGGACCGAAGAGACCCAGTACTTC.

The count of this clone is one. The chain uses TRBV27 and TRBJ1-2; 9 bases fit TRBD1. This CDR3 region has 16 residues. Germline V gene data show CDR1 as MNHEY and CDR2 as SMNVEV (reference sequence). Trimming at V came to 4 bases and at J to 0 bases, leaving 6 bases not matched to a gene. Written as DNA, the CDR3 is TGTGCCAGCAGTTACATCGGGACAGGGCCTAACTATGGCTACACCTTC. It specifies CASSYIGTGPNYGYTF.

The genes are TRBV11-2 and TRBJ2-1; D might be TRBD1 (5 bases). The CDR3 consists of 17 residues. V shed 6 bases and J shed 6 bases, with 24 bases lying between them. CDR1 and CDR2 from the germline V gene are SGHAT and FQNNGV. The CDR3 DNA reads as TGTGCCAGCAGTGTTGCGCGGTATCCCCCGCAGGGCAATGAGCAGTTCTTC. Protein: CASSVARYPPQGNEQFF. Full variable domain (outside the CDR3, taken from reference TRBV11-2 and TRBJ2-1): EAGVAQSPRYKIIEKRQSVAFWCNPISGHATLYWYQQILGQGPKLLIQFQNNGVVDDSQLPKDRFSAERLKGVDSTLKIQPAKLEDSAVYLCASSVARYPPQGNEQFFGPGTRLTVL.

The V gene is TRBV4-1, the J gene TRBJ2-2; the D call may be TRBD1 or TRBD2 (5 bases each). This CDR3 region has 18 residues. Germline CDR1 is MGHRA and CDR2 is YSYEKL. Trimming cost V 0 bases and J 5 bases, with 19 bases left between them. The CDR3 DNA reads TGCGCCAGCAGCCAAGATCGGACTTTTCGAGAGGGGACCGGGGAGCTGTTTTTT. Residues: CASSQDRTFREGTGELFF.

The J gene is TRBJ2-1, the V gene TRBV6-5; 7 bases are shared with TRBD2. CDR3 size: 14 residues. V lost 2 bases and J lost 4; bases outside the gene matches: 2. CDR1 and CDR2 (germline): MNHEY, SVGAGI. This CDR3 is CASSYGGGYNEQFF. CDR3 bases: TGTGCCAGCAGTTACGGGGGGGGATACAATGAGCAGTTCTTC.

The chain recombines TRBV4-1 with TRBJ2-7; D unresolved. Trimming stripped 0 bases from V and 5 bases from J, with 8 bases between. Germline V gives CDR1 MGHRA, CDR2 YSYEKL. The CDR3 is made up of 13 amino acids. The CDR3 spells CASSQEFPHEQYF. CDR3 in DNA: TGCGCCAGCAGCCAAGAATTCCCTCACGAGCAGTACTTC.

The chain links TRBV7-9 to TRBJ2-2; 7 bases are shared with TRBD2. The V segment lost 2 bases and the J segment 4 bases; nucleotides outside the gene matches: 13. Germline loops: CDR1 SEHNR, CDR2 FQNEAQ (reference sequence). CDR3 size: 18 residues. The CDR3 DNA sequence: TGTGCCAGCAGCTTATCCCAACTAGCGAGCAGTGCCACCGGGGAGCTGTTTTTT. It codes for CASSLSQLASSATGELFF.

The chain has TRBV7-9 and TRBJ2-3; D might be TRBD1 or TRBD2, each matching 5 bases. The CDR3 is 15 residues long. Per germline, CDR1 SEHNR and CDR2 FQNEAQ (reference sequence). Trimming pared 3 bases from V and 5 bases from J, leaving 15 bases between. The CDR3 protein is CASSFWGSGQDTQYF. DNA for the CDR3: TGTGCCAGCAGCTTCTGGGGGAGCGGCCAAGATACGCAGTATTTT. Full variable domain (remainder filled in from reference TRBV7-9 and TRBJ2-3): DTGVSQNPRHKITKRGQNVTFRCDPISEHNRLYWYRQTLGQGPEFLTYFQNEAQLEKSRLLSDRFSAERPKGSFSTLEIQRTEQGDSAMYLCASSFWGSGQDTQYFGPGTRLTVL.

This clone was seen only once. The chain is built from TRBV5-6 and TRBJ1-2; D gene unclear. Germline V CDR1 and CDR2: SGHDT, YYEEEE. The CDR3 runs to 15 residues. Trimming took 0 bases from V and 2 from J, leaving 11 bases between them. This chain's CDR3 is CASSLETVGNYGYTF. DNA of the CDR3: TGTGCCAGCAGCTTGGAAACCGTCGGGAACTATGGCTACACCTTC.

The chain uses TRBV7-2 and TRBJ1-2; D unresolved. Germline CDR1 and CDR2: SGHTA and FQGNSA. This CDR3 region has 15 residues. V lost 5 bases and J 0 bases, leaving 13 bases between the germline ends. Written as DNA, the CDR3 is TGTGCCAGCAGCCCTGAGGACCGAGCTAACTATGGCTACACCTTC. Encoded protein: CASSPEDRANYGYTF.

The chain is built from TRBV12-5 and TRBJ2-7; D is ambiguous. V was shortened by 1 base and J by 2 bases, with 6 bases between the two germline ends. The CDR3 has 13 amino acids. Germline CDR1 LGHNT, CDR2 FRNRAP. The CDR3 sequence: CASGLGSPYEQYF. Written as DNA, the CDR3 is TGTGCTAGTGGTTTGGGCAGTCCCTACGAGCAGTACTTC.

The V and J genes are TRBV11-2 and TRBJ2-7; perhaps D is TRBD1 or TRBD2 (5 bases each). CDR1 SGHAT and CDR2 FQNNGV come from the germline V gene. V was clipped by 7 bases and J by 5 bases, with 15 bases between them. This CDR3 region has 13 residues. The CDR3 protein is CASIPGPRDEQYF. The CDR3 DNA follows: TGTGCCAGCATCCCGGGACCCCGGGACGAGCAGTACTTC.

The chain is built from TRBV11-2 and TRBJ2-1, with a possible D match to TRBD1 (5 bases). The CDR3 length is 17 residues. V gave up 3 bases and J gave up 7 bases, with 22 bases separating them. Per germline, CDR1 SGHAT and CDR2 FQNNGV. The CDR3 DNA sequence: TGTGCCAGCAGCTTGCCCACCGACAGACCCTTTGGGAATGAGCAGTTCTTC. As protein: CASSLPTDRPFGNEQFF.

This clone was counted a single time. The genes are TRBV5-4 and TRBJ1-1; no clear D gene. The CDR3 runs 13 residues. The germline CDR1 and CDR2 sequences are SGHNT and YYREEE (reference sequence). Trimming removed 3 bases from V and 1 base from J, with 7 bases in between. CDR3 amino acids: CASSSGENTEAFF. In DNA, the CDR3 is TGTGCCAGCAGCTCCGGAGAGAACACTGAAGCTTTCTTT.

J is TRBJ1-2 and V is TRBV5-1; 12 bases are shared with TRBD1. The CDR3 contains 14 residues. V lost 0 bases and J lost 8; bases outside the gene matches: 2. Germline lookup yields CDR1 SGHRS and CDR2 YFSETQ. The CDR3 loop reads CASSLAGTGGGYTF. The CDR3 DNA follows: TGCGCCAGCAGCTTGGCCGGGACAGGGGGCGGCTACACCTTC.

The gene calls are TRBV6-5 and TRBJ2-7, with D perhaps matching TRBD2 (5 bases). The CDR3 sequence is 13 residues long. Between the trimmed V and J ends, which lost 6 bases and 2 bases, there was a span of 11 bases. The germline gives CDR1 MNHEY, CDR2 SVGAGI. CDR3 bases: TGTGCCAGCAGCGAGGGTCGGGCCTACGAGCAGTACTTC. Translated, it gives CASSEGRAYEQYF.

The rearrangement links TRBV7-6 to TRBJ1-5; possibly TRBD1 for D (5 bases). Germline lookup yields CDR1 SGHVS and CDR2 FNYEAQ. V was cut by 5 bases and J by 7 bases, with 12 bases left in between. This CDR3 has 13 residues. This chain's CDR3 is CASSQGFGQPQHF. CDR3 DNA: TGTGCCAGCAGCCAGGGCTTTGGGCAGCCCCAGCATTTT.

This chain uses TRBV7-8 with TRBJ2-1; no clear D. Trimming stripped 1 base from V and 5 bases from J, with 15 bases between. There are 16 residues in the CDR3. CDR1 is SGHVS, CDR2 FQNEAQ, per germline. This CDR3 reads CASSLEISDLNNEQFF. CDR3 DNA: TGTGCCAGCAGCTTAGAGATTTCCGACCTTAACAATGAGCAGTTCTTC. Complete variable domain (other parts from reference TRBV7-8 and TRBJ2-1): GAGVSQSPRYKVAKRGQDVALRCDPISGHVSLFWYQQALGQGPEFLTYFQNEAQLDKSGLPSDRFFAERPEGSVSTLKIQRTQQEDSAVYLCASSLEISDLNNEQFFGPGTRLTVL.

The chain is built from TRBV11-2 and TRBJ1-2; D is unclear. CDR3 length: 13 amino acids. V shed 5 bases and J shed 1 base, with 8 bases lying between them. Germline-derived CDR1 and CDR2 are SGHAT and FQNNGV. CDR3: CASSTELNYGYTF. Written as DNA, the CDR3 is TGTGCCAGCAGCACAGAGCTTAACTATGGCTACACCTTC. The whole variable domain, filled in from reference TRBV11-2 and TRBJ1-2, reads EAGVAQSPRYKIIEKRQSVAFWCNPISGHATLYWYQQILGQGPKLLIQFQNNGVVDDSQLPKDRFSAERLKGVDSTLKIQPAKLEDSAVYLCASSTELNYGYTFGSGTRLTVV.

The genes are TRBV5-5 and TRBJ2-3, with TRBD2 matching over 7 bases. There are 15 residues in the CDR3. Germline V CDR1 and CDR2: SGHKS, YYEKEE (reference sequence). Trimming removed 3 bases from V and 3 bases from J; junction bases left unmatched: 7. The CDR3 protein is CASSSGTILTDTQYF. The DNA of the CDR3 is TGTGCCAGCAGCTCCGGGACTATCCTTACAGATACGCAGTATTTT. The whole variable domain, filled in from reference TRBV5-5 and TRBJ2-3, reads DAGVTQSPTHLIKTRGQQVTLRCSPISGHKSVSWYQQVLGQGPQFIFQYYEKEERGRGNFPDRFSARQFPNYSSELNVNALLLGDSALYLCASSSGTILTDTQYFGPGTRLTVL.

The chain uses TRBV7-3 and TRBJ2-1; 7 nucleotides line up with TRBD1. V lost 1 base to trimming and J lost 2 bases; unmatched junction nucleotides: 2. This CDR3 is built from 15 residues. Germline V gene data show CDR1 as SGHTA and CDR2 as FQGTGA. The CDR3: CASSLIQGPYNEQFF. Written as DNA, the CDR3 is TGTGCCAGCAGCTTAATACAGGGGCCCTACAATGAGCAGTTCTTC.

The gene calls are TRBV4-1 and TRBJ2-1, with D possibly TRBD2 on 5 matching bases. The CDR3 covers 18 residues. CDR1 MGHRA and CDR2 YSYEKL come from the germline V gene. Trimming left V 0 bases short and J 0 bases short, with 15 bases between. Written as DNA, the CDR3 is TGCGCCAGCAGCCAAGAGACTGGTTTAGGGAGCTCCTACAATGAGCAGTTCTTC. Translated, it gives CASSQETGLGSSYNEQFF.